This T cell receptor beta chain was sequenced for a study of T-cell reconstitution after alpha-beta-depleted transplantation in children (dated by TCRdb to the mid-2010s). For the study in its entirety: Using TCR repertoire profiling, the study followed T-cell immune reconstitution in a quantitative way in children after TCRalphabeta/CD19-depleted allogeneic hematopoietic cell transplantation.

This clonotype appeared a few times. Its binding antigen is unknown. The input lacks base qualities; no much larger clone sits a single base away. Beyond this particular receptor, the publication reports: The frequencies of hyperexpanded clones fell over the following months, and after one year, T-cell counts and TCRbeta diversity were mostly attributed to newly produced T cells. The apparently early recovery of alphabetaT-cell counts about two months after transplant reportedly depended on only several hundred rapidly expanded clones that came from non-depleted graft cells. The high TCRbeta diversity at day 60 in some patients was ascribed to recipient T cells and intrathymic progenitors that had survived conditioning.

The meaning of the sample's treatment or condition label: allogeneic hematopoietic cell transplantation with graft depleted of TCRalphabeta T cells and CD19 B cells. The transplant recipients were children given TCRalphabeta/CD19-depleted allogeneic hematopoietic cell grafts. V is cut by 0 bases and J by 0 bases, and the space between the germline ends is 12 bases. The CDR3 sequence holds 16 residues, the cysteine and phenylalanine included. Solely the CDR3 DNA is kept, with 48 bases framed from the first base. The germline V gene (reference sequence) specifies DFQATT as CDR1 and SNEGSKA as CDR2. The library relied on PCR. Reads for this sample came from an Illumina HiSeq 2500. TCR libraries were prepared with molecular barcoding, using unique molecular identifiers to normalize TCRbeta repertoire quantification. Through fastp at Q25 and MiXCR, TCRdb rebuilt clones from the public reads, retaining in-frame beta chains. Under each unique CDR3 protein, matching rows form one entry showing the most common genes and DNA. Recorded for this sample are approximately 400,000 distinct CDR3 sequences; 15% to 20% of them occurred a single time. The top ten hold 25% to 30% of the sample.

The V gene is TRBV20-1 and the J gene is TRBJ1-5, and the D gene may be TRBD1, 5 bases matching. The sequenced sample was PBMCs, mostly from graft donor cells, obtained 360 days after TCRalphabeta/CD19-depleted stem cell transplant. This TCR came from a boy under two years old who had a stem cell transplant for Wiskott-Aldrich syndrome, so the T cells may come from the graft donor. CDR3 sequence: CSARDLRGSSNQPQHF. The sequence in DNA is TGCAGTGCTAGAGATCTTAGGGGTAGTAGCAATCAGCCCCAGCATTTT.